A single sample is the source of the 32 T cell receptor beta chains below, sequenced in a study of T cell responses to AZD1222 COVID-19 vaccine. Assay used: immunoSEQ multiplex PCR; TCRdb lists only in-frame clones, some missing. In the table there are nearly 100,000 clones, around nine tenths of which are singletons. Sequenced material: peripheral blood, taken on day 0 of AZD1222 vaccination. These receptors were collected from an adult in good health.

The chain links TRBV18 to TRBJ2-1; TRBD1 matches 7 bases. The CDR3 runs 14 residues. In germline, CDR1 is KGHSH, CDR2 LQKENI. The ends lost 6 bases at V and 2 bases at J; junction bases unmatched: 4. The CDR3 loop reads CASSPRGTYNEQFF. CDR3 nucleotide sequence: TGTGCCAGCTCTCCCAGGGGGACCTACAATGAGCAGTTCTTC.

The CDR3 DNA follows: TGTGCCACCAGTGATCGACAAAACACCGGGGAGCTGTTTTTT. Amino acid sequence: CATSDRQNTGELFF. The rearrangement uses TRBV24-1 and TRBJ2-2; D unclear. The CDR3 is 14 residues long. Germline CDR1 reads KGHDR; CDR2 reads SFDVKD. The V end lost 3 bases, the J end lost 2 bases, and 6 bases lay between the germline ends.

This rearrangement joins TRBV3-1 (or the pseudogene TRBV3-2) to TRBJ1-2, with unresolved D. With 2 bases removed from V and 8 bases from J, the gap between germline ends came to 18 bases. CDR3 length: 15 residues. Germline V gives CDR1 LGHDT, CDR2 YNNKEL (reference sequence). CDR3 in amino acids: CASSQWRALDGGYTF. The CDR3 DNA follows: TGTGCCAGCAGCCAATGGCGGGCGCTCGATGGGGGCTACACCTTC.

The V gene is TRBV27, the J gene TRBJ1-1; TRBD1 agrees at 9 bases. V was pared by 4 bases and J by 0 bases, with 6 bases of the junction left unmatched. Germline V gives CDR1 MNHEY, CDR2 SMNVEV (reference sequence). The CDR3 is made up of 16 amino acids. CDR3 sequence reads: CASSSYRGPMNTEAFF. CDR3 sequence (DNA): TGTGCCAGCAGTTCTTACAGGGGGCCCATGAACACTGAAGCTTTCTTT.

V is TRBV2 and J is TRBJ1-3, with a weak D call TRBD1 (5 bases). This CDR3 region has 16 residues. Germline-derived CDR1 and CDR2 are SNHLY and FYNNEI. CDR3 amino acids: CATAGGGARSGNTIYF. In DNA form, the CDR3 reads TGTGCGACCGCTGGGGGTGGGGCGCGCTCTGGAAACACCATATATTTT.

The gene calls are TRBV14 and TRBJ1-6, with no clear D. Trimming cost V 0 bases and J 10 bases, with 13 bases left between them. The CDR3 is made up of 15 amino acids. CDR1 and CDR2 from the germline V gene are SGHDN and FVKESK. The CDR3 here is CASSQEGHSTSPLHF. CDR3 coding DNA: TGTGCCAGCAGCCAAGAAGGGCACAGCACCTCACCCCTCCACTTT.

The chain uses TRBV9 and TRBJ2-7; TRBD1 matches at 7 bases. The V and J ends lost 2 bases and 2 bases, in that order; junction bases with no gene match: 4. CDR1 is SGDLS and CDR2 is YYNGEE in the germline V gene. CDR3 length: 14 amino acids. The CDR3 reads CASSVRDRPYEQYF. CDR3 nucleotides: TGTGCCAGCAGCGTCCGGGACAGACCCTACGAGCAGTACTTC.

This clone was detected a few times. The chain carries TRBV18 and TRBJ1-1; the match to TRBD1 covers 8 bases. The CDR3 has 16 residues. The germline CDR1 and CDR2 sequences are KGHSH and LQKENI. Germline trimming cut 8 bases from V and 4 bases from J; bases unmatched to any gene: 15. The CDR3 nucleotides are TGTGCCAGCCTAGATGAGACAGGGGCCAAAAGCACTGAAGCTTTCTTT. This encodes CASLDETGAKSTEAFF.

The V gene is TRBV2, the J gene TRBJ2-3, with unresolved D. This CDR3 spans 13 amino acids. Germline V gene lookup returns CDR1 SNHLY and CDR2 FYNNEI. Trimming removed 5 bases from V and 2 bases from J, with 8 bases in between. CDR3 sequence (DNA): TGTGCCAGCAGTAACTCTTTCACAGATACGCAGTATTTT. Its protein product is CASSNSFTDTQYF.

This clone was seen only once. This chain connects TRBV5-5 to TRBJ2-7; D is possibly TRBD1 or TRBD2 (5 bases each). V was clipped by 3 bases and J by 3 bases, with 10 bases between them. The germline CDR1 and CDR2 sequences are SGHKS and YYEKEE (reference sequence). The CDR3 consists of 13 residues. The CDR3 is CASSWGPNYEQYF. Written as DNA, the CDR3 is TGTGCCAGCAGCTGGGGACCGAACTACGAGCAGTACTTC.

This clone was observed once. This chain links TRBV9 with TRBJ1-6, with 9 positions matching TRBD1. In germline, CDR1 is SGDLS, CDR2 YYNGEE. The CDR3 totals 15 residues. Losses at the gene ends were 4 bases for V and 7 bases for J; bases not matched to a gene: 6. CDR3 residues: CASSPPGTGNSPLHF. The CDR3 nucleotides are TGTGCCAGCAGCCCCCCCGGGACAGGGAATTCACCCCTCCACTTT. Looking up the rest from reference TRBV9 and TRBJ1-6 gives the full variable domain: DSGVTQTPKHLITATGQRVTLRCSPRSGDLSVYWYQQSLDQGLQFLIQYYNGEERAKGNILERFSAQQFPDLHSELNLSSLELGDSALYFCASSPPGTGNSPLHFGNGTRLTVT.

The chain has TRBV3-1 (or the pseudogene TRBV3-2) and TRBJ1-1; 12 bases match TRBD1. The CDR3 is made up of 17 amino acids. Trimming at V came to 4 bases and at J to 5 bases, leaving 11 bases not matched to a gene. Germline values: CDR1 LGHDT, CDR2 YNNKEL (reference sequence). The chain's CDR3 is CASSLNPGQGASTEAFF. The CDR3 DNA follows: TGTGCCAGCAGCCTAAATCCGGGACAGGGGGCGAGTACTGAAGCTTTCTTT.

This clone has only a few counts. CDR3 DNA: TGTGCCAGCAGTTTATCTCTTGGGACTAGCGGGGGCAATGAGCAGTTCTTC. Amino acid sequence: CASSLSLGTSGGNEQFF. The chain joins TRBV27 to TRBJ2-1; TRBD2 matches 14 bases. Germline V CDR1 and CDR2: MNHEY, SMNVEV (reference sequence). This CDR3 is 17 amino acids long. V lost 0 bases and J lost 6; bases outside the gene matches: 4.

The V call is TRBV18, the J call TRBJ1-2, with a weak D call TRBD1 (6 bases). The CDR3 runs 13 residues. CDR1 and CDR2 from the germline V gene are KGHSH and LQKENI. V gave up 4 bases and J gave up 5 bases, with 11 bases separating them. CDR3 nucleotides: TGTGCCAGCTCACAGGCAGGGGAATATGGCTACACCTTC. Its translation is CASSQAGEYGYTF.

This chain links TRBV19 with TRBJ1-1; D gene unclear. Trimming pared 4 bases from V and 4 bases from J, leaving 4 bases between. Germline assignment: CDR1 LNHDA and CDR2 SQIVND (reference sequence). The CDR3 runs 11 residues. CDR3 DNA: TGTGCCAGTAGTACCGGCACTGAAGCTTTCTTT. This translates into CASSTGTEAFF.

This chain connects TRBV6-5 to TRBJ1-4; 9 bases agree with TRBD1. J gave up 4 bases and V 6 bases, and 6 bases lay outside the gene matches. Germline lookup yields CDR1 MNHEY and CDR2 SVGAGI. CDR3 length: 15 amino acids. CDR3 sequence: CASSRGTGRNEKLFF. DNA of the CDR3: TGTGCCAGCAGCAGAGGGACAGGGCGTAATGAAAAACTGTTTTTT.

V is TRBV6-5 and J is TRBJ1-5; no clear D. The V gene's germline CDR1 is MNHEY and CDR2 SVGAGI. The CDR3 length is 13 residues. The V and J ends lost 6 bases and 4 bases respectively, with 10 bases between them. In DNA form, the CDR3 reads TGTGCCAGCAGCGGAAACAAGAATCAGCCCCAGCATTTT. Translated, it gives CASSGNKNQPQHF.

This sequence joins TRBV7-8 and TRBJ1-5; D gene unclear. The germline V and J ends were trimmed by 5 bases and 2 bases, with 7 bases remaining between them. Germline lookup yields CDR1 SGHVS and CDR2 FQNEAQ. The CDR3 extends over 13 amino acids. The CDR3 DNA is TGTGCCAGCAGCCCCGAGGGCAATCAGCCCCAGCATTTT. It specifies CASSPEGNQPQHF.

V gene TRBV5-1 combines with J gene TRBJ1-2, with 7 bases that match TRBD1. Germline V gene data show CDR1 as SGHRS and CDR2 as YFSETQ. The CDR3 runs 15 residues. J was trimmed by 4 bases and V by 0 bases; bases with no gene match: 6. CDR3 in amino acids: CASSLEGDSGYGYTF. CDR3 bases: TGCGCCAGCAGCTTGGAGGGGGACAGCGGCTATGGCTACACCTTC.

The chain employs TRBV13 and TRBJ2-5; 8 bases map to TRBD1. This CDR3 is built from 13 residues. Trimming cost V 6 bases and J 4 bases; bases outside gene matches: 4. Looked up from germline, CDR1 is PRHDT and CDR2 is FYEKMQ (reference sequence). CDR3 sequence: CASRRQGRETQYF. The CDR3 nucleotides are TGTGCCAGCAGAAGACAGGGGCGAGAGACCCAGTACTTC. The full variable domain, its missing parts supplied by reference TRBV13 and TRBJ2-5, is AAGVIQSPRHLIKEKRETATLKCYPIPRHDTVYWYQQGPGQDPQFLISFYEKMQSDKGSIPDRFSAQQFSDYHSELNMSSLELGDSALYFCASRRQGRETQYFGPGTRLLVL.

The chain uses TRBV18 and TRBJ1-2; D possibly corresponds to TRBD1 (6 bases). Per germline, CDR1 KGHSH and CDR2 LQKENI. Deletions cut 1 base from V and 2 bases from J, with 8 bases between. The CDR3 has 14 amino acids. This chain's CDR3 is CASSPRDTNYGYTF. The CDR3 coding sequence is TGTGCCAGCTCACCACGGGACACCAACTATGGCTACACCTTC.

The rearrangement links TRBV6-5 to TRBJ2-2; tentatively, D is TRBD2 (5 bases). Germline V CDR1 and CDR2: MNHEY, SVGAGI. The CDR3 loop spans 15 amino acids. Trimming removed 6 bases from V and 4 bases from J, with 15 bases in between. CDR3 sequence: CASSGVGGPTGELFF. CDR3 nucleotide sequence: TGTGCCAGCAGCGGGGTTGGCGGACCCACCGGGGAGCTGTTTTTT.

J is TRBJ2-7 and V is TRBV2; 12 bases align to TRBD1. CDR3 length equals 15 residues. J lost 7 bases, V lost 2 bases, and 6 bases had no gene match. CDR1 is SNHLY and CDR2 is FYNNEI in the germline V gene. DNA of the CDR3: TGTGCCAGCAGTGAAACTGGGACAGGGGGCAGAGAGCAGTACTTC. This sequence encodes CASSETGTGGREQYF.

This chain uses TRBV27 with TRBJ1-2; D not certain. Germline assignment: CDR1 MNHEY and CDR2 SMNVEV (reference sequence). V shed 5 bases and J shed 5 bases, with 21 bases lying between them. This CDR3 is 16 amino acids long. This CDR3 reads CASSMTTTPSGYGYTF. The CDR3 region has the DNA TGTGCCAGCAGTATGACCACGACCCCCTCGGGGTATGGCTACACCTTC.

The chain links TRBV7-2 to TRBJ2-7, with 11 positions matching TRBD1. J gave up 5 bases and V 5 bases, and 8 bases lay outside the gene matches. Germline V CDR1 and CDR2: SGHTA, FQGNSA. This CDR3 comprises 15 residues. CDR3 DNA sequence: TGTGCCAGCAGCCAACGGACAGGGGGCCCTAACGAGCAGTACTTC. Amino acids: CASSQRTGGPNEQYF.

The rearrangement links TRBV27 to TRBJ1-5; no clear D gene. CDR1 is MNHEY and CDR2 is SMNVEV in the germline V gene (reference sequence). The CDR3 is made up of 14 amino acids. The V end lost 2 bases, the J end lost 4 bases, and 9 bases lay between the germline ends. CDR3 amino acids: CASSLNRNNQPQHF. CDR3 in DNA: TGTGCCAGCAGTTTAAACAGAAATAATCAGCCCCAGCATTTT.

The rearrangement joins TRBV18 to TRBJ2-5; a possible D gene is TRBD1 (6 bases). Germline loops: CDR1 KGHSH, CDR2 LQKENI. Trimming shortened V by 3 bases and J by 5 bases, and 16 bases separated the two germline ends. The CDR3 extends over 15 amino acids. CDR3 protein: CASSPRRQGRETQYF. The CDR3 nucleotides read TGTGCCAGCTCACCCAGGCGGCAGGGGCGGGAGACCCAGTACTTC.

The V call is TRBV2, the J call TRBJ1-6; 7 bases fit TRBD1. The J segment lost 7 bases and the V segment lost 4 bases, leaving 4 bases of the junction unmatched. This CDR3 spans 14 amino acids. CDR1 SNHLY and CDR2 FYNNEI come from the germline V gene. CDR3: CASSGRGGNSPLHF. The CDR3 DNA is TGTGCCAGCAGTGGCAGGGGGGGGAATTCACCCCTCCACTTT. Using reference TRBV2 and TRBJ1-6 for the parts outside the CDR3, the full variable domain is EPEVTQTPSHQVTQMGQEVILRCVPISNHLYFYWYRQILGQKVEFLVSFYNNEISEKSEIFDDQFSVERPDGSNFTLKIRSTKLEDSAMYFCASSGRGGNSPLHFGNGTRLTVT.

The chain uses TRBV28 and TRBJ1-5; TRBD1 aligns across 8 bases. J gave up 6 bases and V 3 bases, and 1 base lay outside the gene matches. The CDR3 covers 13 residues. Germline CDR1 and CDR2: MDHEN and SYDVKM. DNA of the CDR3: TGTGCCAGCAGTTTGGACAGGGCTCAGCCCCAGCATTTT. This codes for CASSLDRAQPQHF. Full variable domain (remainder filled in from reference TRBV28 and TRBJ1-5): DVKVTQSSRYLVKRTGEKVFLECVQDMDHENMFWYRQDPGLGLRLIYFSYDVKMKEKGDIPEGYSVSREKKERFSLILESASTNQTSMYLCASSLDRAQPQHFGDGTRLSIL.

The chain employs TRBV10-2 and TRBJ1-2; 10 bases are a match to TRBD1. The junction had 1 base not matched to a gene; V was cut back by 6 bases and J by 3 bases. The germline V gene has CDR1 WSHSY and CDR2 SAAADI. The CDR3 extends over 13 amino acids. This chain's CDR3 is CASSGTGDYGYTF. For the CDR3, the DNA is TGCGCCAGCAGCGGGACAGGGGACTATGGCTACACCTTC.

The rearrangement links TRBV5-1 to TRBJ1-1; the D gene is possibly TRBD1 (5 bases). The CDR3 is 16 residues long. V was pared by 0 bases and J by 1 base, with 13 bases between. CDR1 SGHRS and CDR2 YFSETQ come from the germline V gene. The CDR3 coding sequence is TGCGCCAGCAGCTTGGAAGTACAGGCGACGAACACTGAAGCTTTCTTT. This translates into CASSLEVQATNTEAFF.

V is TRBV7-9 and J is TRBJ1-1; no clear D gene. Germline CDR1 and CDR2: SEHNR and FQNEAQ (reference sequence). Trimming removed 1 base from V and 5 bases from J, with 8 bases in between. This CDR3 has 13 residues. Here the CDR3 reads CASSLDRITEAFF. The CDR3 region has the DNA TGTGCCAGCAGCTTAGATCGGATTACTGAAGCTTTCTTT. The variable domain in full, completed from reference TRBV7-9 and TRBJ1-1, reads DTGVSQNPRHKITKRGQNVTFRCDPISEHNRLYWYRQTLGQGPEFLTYFQNEAQLEKSRLLSDRFSAERPKGSFSTLEIQRTEQGDSAMYLCASSLDRITEAFFGQGTRLTVV.